Each of the 27 T cell receptor beta chains below was sequenced from the same sample in a study of early T cells in non-severe SARS-CoV-2 infection. Via MiXCR, TCRdb re-called the 5' RACE reads, giving one row per CDR3 protein. The sample comprises some 98,000 distinct CDR3 sequences, 11% of which are singletons, and 5.1% rests with the top ten. Sequenced sample: whole blood. These receptors were collected from an adult who was a healthcare worker with PCR-confirmed SARS-CoV-2 infection or an uninfected control (not recorded which).

This clonotype showed up just a few times. The chain links TRBV28 to TRBJ1-6; D unresolved. Trimming took 4 bases from V and 8 from J, leaving 12 bases between them. CDR1 is MDHEN, CDR2 SYDVKM, per germline. CDR3 length: 14 amino acids. The CDR3 loop reads CASSSEGYHSPLHF. Written as DNA, the CDR3 is TGTGCCAGCAGTTCGGAAGGGTATCATTCACCCCTCCACTTT.

This clonotype occurred a few times. The CDR3 spells CSFSPQGADTQYF. In nucleotides, the CDR3 is TGCAGCTTCTCGCCACAGGGGGCAGATACGCAGTATTTT. The V gene is TRBV29-1, the J gene TRBJ2-3, with 8 bases matching TRBD1. Losses at the gene ends were 8 bases for V and 4 bases for J; bases not matched to a gene: 8. CDR1 SQVTM and CDR2 ANQGSEA come from the germline V gene. The CDR3 runs to 13 residues.

The CDR3 nucleotides are TGCAGTGCTAGAGTTCAGGGTCCCTATGGCTACACCTTC. The encoded protein is CSARVQGPYGYTF. V gene TRBV20-1 combines with J gene TRBJ1-2, with D possibly being TRBD1 (5 bases). Germline CDR1 is DFQATT and CDR2 is SNEGSKA (reference sequence). The CDR3 runs to 13 residues. Trimming shortened V by 1 base and J by 4 bases, and 10 bases separated the two germline ends.

This clonotype has a count of ten or more. The chain links TRBV30 to TRBJ2-1; 12 bases align to TRBD2. With V trimmed by 5 bases and J by 12 bases, 14 bases remained unmatched. Germline V lookup: CDR1 GTSNPN, CDR2 SVGIG (reference sequence). The CDR3 covers 15 residues. Here the CDR3 reads CAWGPTSGRPPVQFF. CDR3 bases: TGTGCCTGGGGACCAACTAGCGGGAGGCCACCGGTGCAGTTCTTC.

This clonotype appeared many times. The J gene is TRBJ1-1, the V gene TRBV7-3, with D uncertain. CDR1 and CDR2 (germline): SGHTA, FQGTGA. The V end was cut by 7 bases, the J end by 2 bases, with 11 bases between. This CDR3 contains 13 residues. The CDR3 protein is CASKTDHNTEAFF. CDR3 bases: TGTGCCAGCAAGACGGACCATAACACTGAAGCTTTCTTT.

CDR3 loop: CACGGGGQPQHF. CDR3 DNA sequence: TGTGCCTGCGGCGGGGGGGGCCAGCCCCAGCATTTT. The rearrangement uses TRBV6-1 and TRBJ1-5, with a weak D call TRBD1 (6 bases). The germline V gene has CDR1 MNHNS and CDR2 SASEGT. The V end lost 11 bases, the J end lost 7 bases, and 15 bases lay between the germline ends. The CDR3 runs 12 residues.

Many counts were recorded for this clonotype. The J gene is TRBJ1-5, the V gene TRBV5-6; D ambiguous. V was shortened by 1 base and J by 4 bases, with 9 bases between the two germline ends. CDR3 size: 14 residues. Per germline, CDR1 SGHDT and CDR2 YYEEEE. CDR3 nucleotide sequence: TGTGCCAGCAGCTTGTTAGGAGGGAATCAGCCCCAGCATTTT. Protein: CASSLLGGNQPQHF.

This clonotype showed up many times. The CDR3 sequence: CASSELDGRNEQYF. Written as DNA, the CDR3 is TGCGCCAGCAGTGAGCTCGACGGCCGGAACGAGCAGTACTTC. The rearrangement joins TRBV5-1 to TRBJ2-7; no reliable D call. This CDR3 comprises 14 residues. Trimming stripped 5 bases from V and 5 bases from J, with 17 bases between. From germline, CDR1 is SGHRS and CDR2 YFSETQ.

This clonotype appeared many times. The CDR3 sequence is CASRASAGGETQYF. As DNA, the CDR3 is TGTGCCAGCAGAGCCTCGGCCGGGGGAGAGACCCAGTACTTC. The chain combines TRBV12-3 or TRBV12-4 with TRBJ2-5; tentative D call: TRBD2 (6 bases). This CDR3 comprises 14 residues. Trimming took off 6 bases at V and 4 bases at J, with 15 bases between the two ends.

This clonotype was seen a few times. The chain couples TRBV6-1 to TRBJ2-1; no definite D call. This CDR3 spans 11 amino acids. Germline V gene lookup returns CDR1 MNHNS and CDR2 SASEGT. The V and J ends lost 7 bases and 4 bases respectively, with 5 bases between them. The CDR3 DNA reads TGTGCCAGCAAACATTACAATGAGCAGTTCTTC. Translating it yields CASKHYNEQFF.

This clonotype came up a few times. This rearrangement joins TRBV20-1 to TRBJ2-5, with 11 bases fitting TRBD1. Per the germline V gene, CDR1 is DFQATT and CDR2 is SNEGSKA (reference sequence). This CDR3 comprises 18 residues. J lost 1 base, V lost 6 bases, and 16 bases had no gene match. The CDR3 sequence: CSADGQGATITTQETQYF. DNA of the CDR3: TGCAGTGCAGACGGACAGGGGGCGACAATCACCACCCAAGAGACCCAGTACTTC.

This clonotype was seen a few times. The chain is built from TRBV20-1 and TRBJ2-7, with 9 bases identical to TRBD2. CDR3 length equals 15 residues. Germline CDR1 DFQATT, CDR2 SNEGSKA (reference sequence). Unmatched junction bases numbered 5, after V lost 2 bases and J lost 0 bases. The CDR3 here is CSARRTSASSYEQYF. The CDR3 DNA reads TGCAGTGCTAGAAGGACTAGCGCCAGCTCCTACGAGCAGTACTTC.

This clonotype was counted only a few times. V gene TRBV7-3 combines with J gene TRBJ2-2; a possible D gene is TRBD2 (5 bases). Germline CDR1 is SGHTA and CDR2 is FQGTGA. This CDR3 spans 15 amino acids. Trimming took 1 base from V and 6 from J, leaving 12 bases between them. The CDR3 nucleotides are TGTGCCAGCAGCTTAAGGCTAGCCCTCCCCGGGGAGCTGTTTTTT. Protein product: CASSLRLALPGELFF.

In its sample, this clonotype was seen many times. The chain has TRBV18 and TRBJ1-4, with D possibly matching TRBD1 (5 bases). CDR1 KGHSH and CDR2 LQKENI come from the germline V gene. The CDR3 consists of 13 residues. Deletions cut 2 bases from V and 5 bases from J, with 6 bases between. Written as DNA, the CDR3 is TGTGCCAGCTCACCAGGGGCGAATGAAAAACTGTTTTTT. The encoded protein is CASSPGANEKLFF.

This clonotype showed up just once. The chain recombines TRBV4-1 with TRBJ1-4, with 8 bases matching TRBD1. With 1 base clipped from V and 6 bases from J, the junction kept 16 bases outside the gene matches. This CDR3 has 19 amino acids. In germline, CDR1 is MGHRA, CDR2 YSYEKL. Here the CDR3 DNA reads TGCGCCAGCAGCCAAGTGGCAGGGGGCCTCATGGTAATACATGAAAAACTGTTTTTT. Protein sequence: CASSQVAGGLMVIHEKLFF.

This clonotype appeared many times. The DNA of the CDR3 is TGCAGTGCTAATGAGCAGTTCTTC. This codes for CSANEQFF. The gene calls are TRBV20-1 and TRBJ2-1; D gene ambiguous. CDR1 DFQATT and CDR2 SNEGSKA come from the germline V gene (reference sequence). This CDR3 region has 8 residues. With 4 bases removed from V and 8 bases from J, the gap between germline ends came to 0 bases.

This clonotype was recorded at least ten times. The V gene is TRBV7-8, the J gene TRBJ1-6; 7 positions match TRBD1. V lost 1 base, J lost 10 bases, and 13 bases stayed unmatched. Germline CDR1 SGHVS, CDR2 FQNEAQ. CDR3 length: 17 amino acids. CDR3 protein: CASSLGRGRTLESPLHF. CDR3 in DNA: TGTGCCAGCAGCTTAGGGAGGGGGCGAACTCTGGAATCACCCCTCCACTTT.

This clonotype occurred a few times. The V and J genes are TRBV6-5 and TRBJ2-4, with a tentative D call TRBD1 (5 bases). The CDR3 runs to 17 residues. Germline V CDR1 and CDR2: MNHEY, SVGAGI. Trimming removed 0 bases from V and 0 bases from J, with 12 bases in between. The CDR3 sequence: CASSYSRQTLAKNIQYF. CDR3 sequence (DNA): TGTGCCAGCAGTTACTCGCGACAGACCTTAGCCAAAAACATTCAGTACTTC.

This clonotype came up many times. The J gene is TRBJ2-1, the V gene TRBV24-1, with TRBD2 matching 8 bases. The germline V gene encodes CDR1 KGHDR and CDR2 SFDVKD. This CDR3 region has 14 residues. The V segment lost 8 bases and the J segment 7 bases; nucleotides outside the gene matches: 9. CDR3 region: CATTGTRGSNEQFF. Here the CDR3 DNA reads TGTGCCACCACCGGGACTAGAGGTTCAAATGAGCAGTTCTTC.

The chain links TRBV6-1 to TRBJ2-7; no definite D call. There are 15 residues in the CDR3. Trimming took 2 bases from V and 0 from J, leaving 11 bases between them. In germline, CDR1 is MNHNS, CDR2 SASEGT. The CDR3 reads CASSEQPTSSYEQYF. CDR3 in DNA: TGTGCCAGCAGTGAACAGCCAACAAGCTCCTACGAGCAGTACTTC.

The rearrangement links TRBV18 to TRBJ2-2, with 8 bases fitting TRBD1. The CDR3 contains 15 residues. Trimming took 3 bases from V and 1 from J; bases not matched to a gene: 1. Per germline, CDR1 KGHSH and CDR2 LQKENI. Written as DNA, the CDR3 is TGTGCCAGCTCACCTGGACAGGGGAACACCGGGGAGCTGTTTTTT. Amino acids: CASSPGQGNTGELFF.

This clonotype was detected only a few times. V is TRBV18 and J is TRBJ2-5; tentatively, D is TRBD1 (5 bases). Looked up from germline, CDR1 is KGHSH and CDR2 is LQKENI. This CDR3 contains 17 residues. With 4 bases removed from V and 1 base from J, the gap between germline ends came to 19 bases. The CDR3 region has the DNA TGTGCCAGCTCACTATCTACGATTCGACAGCCCCAAGAGACCCAGTACTTC. It specifies CASSLSTIRQPQETQYF. Together with reference TRBV18 and TRBJ2-5, the CDR3 gives the full variable domain: NAGVMQNPRHLVRRRGQEARLRCSPMKGHSHVYWYRQLPEEGLKFMVYLQKENIIDESGMPKERFSAEFPKEGPSILRIQQVVRGDSAAYFCASSLSTIRQPQETQYFGPGTRLLVL.

The chain carries TRBV4-1 and TRBJ1-5; D unresolved. The germline V and J ends were trimmed by 1 base and 8 bases, with 15 bases remaining between them. CDR3 length: 15 amino acids. CDR1 and CDR2 from the germline V gene are MGHRA and YSYEKL. CDR3 nucleotides: TGCGCCAGCAGCCAAGGTTTACCTACTATAGAGCCCCAGCATTTT. It is translated as CASSQGLPTIEPQHF.

There are many counts of this clonotype. V usage is TRBV19 and J usage is TRBJ2-6; D is perhaps TRBD1 or TRBD2 (5 bases each). Germline assignment: CDR1 LNHDA and CDR2 SQIVND (reference sequence). The CDR3 loop spans 19 amino acids. V dropped 5 bases and J dropped 2 bases, with 22 bases sitting between them. The CDR3 nucleotides are TGTGCCAGTAGTTGGATGGAGGTCTCAGGGTACCCTGGGGCCAACGTCCTGACTTTC. Its translation: CASSWMEVSGYPGANVLTF.

On this clonotype: A read error is possible here, since a much larger clone lies one base away. The CDR3 loop is CVSSSQRQRGLGHTQYF. DNA of the CDR3: TGTGTCAGCAGCAGTCAAAGACAGCGGGGTTTGGGACATACGCAGTATTTT. V usage is TRBV7-9 and J usage is TRBJ2-3; 7 bases line up with TRBD2. The V gene's germline CDR1 is SEHNR and CDR2 FQNEAQ (reference sequence). The CDR3 length is 17 residues.

This clonotype was found a few times. V is TRBV3-1 and J is TRBJ2-1; 8 bases map to TRBD1. The length of the CDR3 is 14 residues. The germline CDR1 and CDR2 sequences are LGHDT and YNNKEL (reference sequence). Trimming cost V 8 bases and J 6 bases; bases outside gene matches: 9. CDR3 bases: TGTGCCAGCCGGCGGCAGGGGGCGAGCAATGAGCAGTTCTTC. The encoded protein is CASRRQGASNEQFF.

The chain recombines TRBV12-3 or TRBV12-4 with TRBJ2-2; 7 bases agree with TRBD1. This CDR3 is built from 15 residues. V shed 6 bases and J 3 bases; nucleotides not matched to a gene: 7. The CDR3 sequence is CASSTVTGYTGELFF. In nucleotides, the CDR3 is TGTGCCAGCAGCACCGTGACAGGGTACACCGGGGAGCTGTTTTTT.